These 10 T cell receptor beta chains came from one sample sequenced in a study of blood T cell repertoires in COVID-19. Clones were read by immunoSEQ multiplex PCR, and TCRdb kept only the in-frame ones, dropping some. The sample gives around 140,000 clones, around nine tenths of which show up once; more than 9.5% is in the top ten. The sequencing input was peripheral blood. Every receptor here comes from a woman between 70 and 85 years old with COVID-19, enrolled during active disease.

The rearrangement links TRBV18 to TRBJ2-7, with D possibly matching TRBD1 (6 bases). The V gene lost 5 bases and the J gene lost 2 bases, with 16 bases spanning the gap. Germline CDR1 and CDR2: KGHSH and LQKENI. The CDR3 is 15 amino acids. The CDR3 coding sequence is TGTGCCAGCTCATCCCGACAGGCCCAAACCTACGAGCAGTACTTC. Its protein product is CASSSRQAQTYEQYF. Supplemented by reference TRBV18 and TRBJ2-7, the full variable domain reads NAGVMQNPRHLVRRRGQEARLRCSPMKGHSHVYWYRQLPEEGLKFMVYLQKENIIDESGMPKERFSAEFPKEGPSILRIQQVVRGDSAAYFCASSSRQAQTYEQYFGPGTRLTVT.

The chain combines TRBV6-2 or TRBV6-3 with TRBJ2-2; possibly TRBD1 for D (6 bases). CDR1 is MNHEY, CDR2 SVGEGT, per germline. CDR3 length: 14 amino acids. V lost 3 bases and J lost 5, with 10 bases in between. The CDR3 nucleotides are TGTGCCAGCAGTTATTCGAGGGGGACCGGGGAGCTGTTTTTT. This encodes CASSYSRGTGELFF.

This sequence joins TRBV3-1 (or the pseudogene TRBV3-2) and TRBJ2-3, with TRBD2 identical over 11 bases. The CDR3 has 18 amino acids. Germline CDR1 LGHDT, CDR2 YNNKEL (reference sequence). The V and J ends lost 0 bases and 4 bases, in that order; junction bases with no gene match: 9. CDR3 sequence (DNA): TGTGCCAGCAGCCAAGACCGTGTAGCGGGGGGGCTATCAGATACGCAGTATTTT. Translation gives CASSQDRVAGGLSDTQYF.

J is TRBJ2-1 and V is TRBV3-1 (or the pseudogene TRBV3-2); TRBD2 agrees at 7 bases. Per germline, CDR1 LGHDT and CDR2 YNNKEL (reference sequence). V trimming: 11 bases; J trimming: 8 bases; junction bases outside the gene matches: 9. The CDR3 has 12 residues. The CDR3 loop reads CAAGGIGDEQFF. The CDR3 DNA sequence: TGTGCCGCCGGGGGGATCGGGGATGAGCAGTTCTTC.

This chain connects TRBV10-2 to TRBJ1-4; a weak D match, TRBD1 (5 bases). V was pared by 3 bases and J by 4 bases, with 12 bases between. Per germline, CDR1 WSHSY and CDR2 SAAADI. This CDR3 has 15 residues. CDR3 amino acids: CASSDPAGNNEKLFF. The CDR3, as DNA: TGCGCCAGCAGTGACCCGGCAGGGAATAATGAAAAACTGTTTTTT.

This chain joins TRBV28 and TRBJ1-1; D not certain. Trimming took 3 bases from V and 8 from J, leaving 7 bases between them. The CDR3 extends over 11 amino acids. Germline V lookup: CDR1 MDHEN, CDR2 SYDVKM. The CDR3 region is CASSLRAEAFF. CDR3 DNA: TGTGCCAGCAGTTTGAGGGCGGAAGCTTTCTTT.

This chain connects TRBV7-2 to TRBJ2-3; D perhaps matches TRBD1 (6 bases). Germline V lookup: CDR1 SGHTA, CDR2 FQGNSA. Deletions cut 5 bases from V and 1 base from J, with 13 bases between. The CDR3 runs to 15 residues. The CDR3 is CASSPQGLGTDTQYF. The CDR3 DNA is TGTGCCAGCAGCCCACAGGGATTGGGCACAGATACGCAGTATTTT.

The genes are TRBV30 and TRBJ2-7; D is possibly TRBD1 (6 bases). V was trimmed by 0 bases and J by 6 bases, leaving 18 bases between them. This CDR3 region has 15 residues. Germline CDR1 and CDR2: GTSNPN and SVGIG (reference sequence). The CDR3 region is CAWSVRPGAGVEQYF. The CDR3 DNA sequence: TGTGCCTGGAGTGTACGCCCCGGGGCAGGGGTCGAGCAGTACTTC.

The rearrangement uses TRBV2 and TRBJ2-7; D is possibly TRBD2 (6 bases). Trimming shortened V by 2 bases and J by 0 bases, and 11 bases separated the two germline ends. Germline V gene lookup returns CDR1 SNHLY and CDR2 FYNNEI. This CDR3 comprises 15 residues. CDR3 nucleotide sequence: TGTGCCAGCAGTGAAAATGGGACTCCCTCCTACGAGCAGTACTTC. This translates into CASSENGTPSYEQYF.

The chain combines TRBV2 with TRBJ1-5; D may be TRBD1 (6 bases). Germline V CDR1 and CDR2: SNHLY, FYNNEI. V was cut by 6 bases and J by 4 bases, with 16 bases left in between. The CDR3 is 15 residues long. CDR3 sequence reads: CASSITGLGNQPQHF. The CDR3, as DNA: TGTGCCAGCAGCATTACAGGGTTAGGGAATCAGCCCCAGCATTTT.